The 8 T cell receptor beta chains below all came from one sample that was sequenced in a study of regulatory T cells in long-lasting Graves disease. CDR3-region Arm-PCR and iRepertoire HTBI primers produced the TCR beta libraries. Each CDR3 protein is one row after TCRdb ran MiXCR on the multiplex PCR reads. The sample shows approximately 400,000 distinct CDR3 sequences, about 16% of them seen only once. Time point given: newly diagnosed GD, antithyroid drugs for less than 3 months. Construction of the TCR library relied on RNA isolated from PBMCs. This specimen was peripheral blood mononuclear cells (PBMCs), taken at new diagnosis, from a patient treated with antithyroid drugs. The source is a female donor with Graves disease.

This clonotype was counted at least ten times. This chain uses TRBV28 with TRBJ2-3; D gene unclear. The CDR3 has 11 amino acids. Between the trimmed V and J ends, which lost 3 bases and 12 bases, there was a span of 10 bases. Germline CDR1 and CDR2: MDHEN and SYDVKM. Written as DNA, the CDR3 is TGTGCCAGCAGTTTGGACGTGACACAGTATTTT. This sequence encodes CASSLDVTQYF. The full variable domain, completed using reference TRBV28 and TRBJ2-3, is DVKVTQSSRYLVKRTGEKVFLECVQDMDHENMFWYRQDPGLGLRLIYFSYDVKMKEKGDIPEGYSVSREKKERFSLILESASTNQTSMYLCASSLDVTQYFGPGTRLTVL.

This clonotype has a handful of counts. The V and J genes are TRBV5-1 and TRBJ2-7; the D gene is possibly TRBD2 (6 bases). Deletions cut 0 bases from V and 0 bases from J, with 13 bases between. The CDR3 is 16 amino acids. The germline V gene has CDR1 SGHRS and CDR2 YFSETQ. In nucleotides, the CDR3 is TGCGCCAGCAGCTTGGGCCCAGCGGGCCGCTCCTACGAGCAGTACTTC. Translation gives CASSLGPAGRSYEQYF.

This clonotype was counted between two and nine times. The chain employs TRBV10-3 and TRBJ1-4, with D perhaps matching TRBD1 (6 bases). The ends were cut back, 10 bases at V and 8 bases at J, with 14 bases in the middle. The CDR3 extends over 12 amino acids. Germline V CDR1 and CDR2: ENHRY, SYGVKD. In DNA form, the CDR3 reads TGTGCCACCCTGGACAGCAGCGAAAAACTGTTTTTT. This codes for CATLDSSEKLFF.

A remark on this clonotype: This likely comes from a read error, as the CDR3 has no conserved phenylalanine or tryptophan at its end. The gene calls are TRBV7-2 and TRBJ1-1; D may be TRBD1 (5 bases). Deletions cut 5 bases from V and 4 bases from J, with 17 bases between. The germline V gene has CDR1 SGHTA and CDR2 FQGNSA. This CDR3 spans 15 amino acids. The CDR3 protein is CASSRQTGGSTEAFL. In DNA form, the CDR3 reads TGTGCCAGCAGCCGACAGACCGGGGGTAGCACTGAAGCTTTCTTA.

Many counts were recorded for this clonotype. This CDR3 is CASSPFALAAQYF. CDR3 DNA: TGTGCCAGCAGTCCTTTCGCATTGGCGGCCCAGTACTTC. The J gene is TRBJ2-5, the V gene TRBV27; D gene ambiguous. The CDR3 runs to 13 residues. V lost 5 bases and J 9 bases, leaving 16 bases between the germline ends. The V gene's germline CDR1 is MNHEY and CDR2 SMNVEV (reference sequence).

This sequence joins TRBV30 and TRBJ2-3; no clear D gene. The CDR3 totals 16 residues. The germline V gene encodes CDR1 GTSNPN and CDR2 SVGIG (reference sequence). V was cut by 0 bases and J by 0 bases, with 13 bases left in between. Here the CDR3 reads CAWSVALSISTDTQYF. The CDR3 DNA sequence: TGTGCCTGGAGTGTAGCGCTATCAATCAGCACAGATACGCAGTATTTT.

V is TRBV6-1 and J is TRBJ2-1; 8 bases are shared with TRBD2. Trimming at V came to 7 bases and at J to 1 base, leaving 0 bases not matched to a gene. Germline V gives CDR1 MNHNS, CDR2 SASEGT. The CDR3 is made up of 13 amino acids. The CDR3, as DNA: TGTGCCAGCAAGCGGGAGTCCTACAATGAGCAGTTCTTC. This gives the protein CASKRESYNEQFF.

There are many counts of this clonotype. The chain links TRBV27 to TRBJ1-5; maybe TRBD1 (5 bases). CDR1 and CDR2 from the germline V gene are MNHEY and SMNVEV (reference sequence). V lost 4 bases and J 4 bases, leaving 8 bases between the germline ends. The CDR3 has 13 residues. The CDR3, as DNA: TGTGCCAGCAGTTGGGGGGTTAATCAGCCCCAGCATTTT. As protein: CASSWGVNQPQHF.